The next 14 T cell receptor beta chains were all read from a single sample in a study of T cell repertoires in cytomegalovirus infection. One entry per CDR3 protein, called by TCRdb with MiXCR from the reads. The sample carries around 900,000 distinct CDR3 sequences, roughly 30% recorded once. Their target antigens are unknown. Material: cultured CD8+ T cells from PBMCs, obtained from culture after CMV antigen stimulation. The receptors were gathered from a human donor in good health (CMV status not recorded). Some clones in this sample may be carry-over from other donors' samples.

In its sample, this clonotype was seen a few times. The CDR3 region is CASSIVRSSYNEQFF. The DNA for the CDR3 is TGTGCCAGTAGTATAGTGCGGAGCTCCTACAATGAGCAGTTCTTC. This chain links TRBV19 with TRBJ2-1; D is unclear. Germline-derived CDR1 and CDR2 are LNHDA and SQIVND (reference sequence). The CDR3 totals 15 residues. Trimming left V 1 base short and J 0 bases short, with 7 bases between. The variable domain in full, with the rest retrieved from reference TRBV19 and TRBJ2-1, is DGGITQSPKYLFRKEGQNVTLSCEQNLNHDAMYWYRQDPGQGLRLIYYSQIVNDFQKGDIAEGYSVSREKKESFPLTVTSAQKNPTAFYLCASSIVRSSYNEQFFGPGTRLTVL.

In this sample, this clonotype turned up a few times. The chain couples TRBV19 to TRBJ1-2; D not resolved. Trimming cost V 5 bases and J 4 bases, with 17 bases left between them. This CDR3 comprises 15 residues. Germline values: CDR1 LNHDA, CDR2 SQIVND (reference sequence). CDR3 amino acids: CASSHRLVIAYGYTF. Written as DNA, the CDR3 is TGTGCCAGTAGTCATCGGTTGGTCATTGCCTATGGCTACACCTTC.

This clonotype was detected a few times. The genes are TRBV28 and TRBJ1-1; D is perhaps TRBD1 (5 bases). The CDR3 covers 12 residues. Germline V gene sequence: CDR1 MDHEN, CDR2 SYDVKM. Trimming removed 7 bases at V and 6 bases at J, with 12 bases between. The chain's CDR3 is CASTPWGSEAFF. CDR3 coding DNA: TGTGCCAGCACTCCCTGGGGGTCTGAAGCTTTCTTT.

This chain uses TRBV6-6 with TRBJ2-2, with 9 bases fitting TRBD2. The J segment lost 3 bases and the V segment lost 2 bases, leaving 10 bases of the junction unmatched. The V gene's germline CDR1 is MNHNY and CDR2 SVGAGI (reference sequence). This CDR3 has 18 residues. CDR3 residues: CASSYHPGASGDTGELFF. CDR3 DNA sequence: TGTGCCAGCAGTTACCACCCCGGAGCTAGCGGGGACACCGGGGAGCTGTTTTTT.

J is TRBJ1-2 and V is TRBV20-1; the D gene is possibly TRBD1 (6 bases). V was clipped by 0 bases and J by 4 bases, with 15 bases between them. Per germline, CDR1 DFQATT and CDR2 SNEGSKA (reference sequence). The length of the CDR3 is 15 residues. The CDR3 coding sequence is TGCAGTGCTAGAGACAGGACAGCCGCTAGCTATGGCTACACCTTC. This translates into CSARDRTAASYGYTF.

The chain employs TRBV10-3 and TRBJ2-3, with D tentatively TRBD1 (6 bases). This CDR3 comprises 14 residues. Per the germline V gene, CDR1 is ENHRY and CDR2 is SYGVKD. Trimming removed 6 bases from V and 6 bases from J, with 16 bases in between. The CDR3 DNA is TGTGCCATCAGAGACAGGACTGCGAGGGATACGCAGTATTTT. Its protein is CAIRDRTARDTQYF.

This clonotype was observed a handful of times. CDR3: CASSQEVGTVNQPQHF. CDR3 sequence (DNA): TGCGCCAGCAGCCAAGAGGTGGGGACAGTTAATCAGCCCCAGCATTTT. The chain is built from TRBV4-1 and TRBJ1-5; the match to TRBD1 covers 7 bases. There are 16 residues in the CDR3. With 0 bases clipped from V and 4 bases from J, the junction kept 6 bases outside the gene matches. CDR1 MGHRA and CDR2 YSYEKL come from the germline V gene.

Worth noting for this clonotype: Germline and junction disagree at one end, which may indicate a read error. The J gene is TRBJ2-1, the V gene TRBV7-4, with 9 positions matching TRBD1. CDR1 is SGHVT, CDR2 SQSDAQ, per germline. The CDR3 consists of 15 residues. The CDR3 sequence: CASSITGGASDEQLF. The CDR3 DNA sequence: TGTGCCAGCAGCATTACAGGGGGCGCCTCGGATGAGCAGCTCTTC.

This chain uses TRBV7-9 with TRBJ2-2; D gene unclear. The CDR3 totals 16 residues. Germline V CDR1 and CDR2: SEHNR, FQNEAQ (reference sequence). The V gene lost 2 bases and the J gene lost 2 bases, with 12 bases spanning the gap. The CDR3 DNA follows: TGTGCCAGCAGCTTACCAGAGGTGGTTAACACCGGGGAGCTGTTTTTT. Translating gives CASSLPEVVNTGELFF.

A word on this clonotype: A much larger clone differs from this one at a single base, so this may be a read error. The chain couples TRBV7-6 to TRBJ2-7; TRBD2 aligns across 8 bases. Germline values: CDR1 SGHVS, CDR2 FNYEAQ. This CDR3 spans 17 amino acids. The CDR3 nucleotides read TGTGCCAACAGCCTCGGGGGTAGCGGGGCCTGGTCCTACGAGCAGTACTTC. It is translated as CANSLGGSGAWSYEQYF.

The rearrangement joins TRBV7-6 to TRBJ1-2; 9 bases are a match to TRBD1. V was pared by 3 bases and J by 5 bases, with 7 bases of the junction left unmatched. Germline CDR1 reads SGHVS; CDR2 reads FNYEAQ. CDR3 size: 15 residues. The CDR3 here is CASSLRRDRAYGYTF. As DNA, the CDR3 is TGTGCCAGCAGCTTGCGCCGGGACAGGGCATATGGCTACACCTTC.

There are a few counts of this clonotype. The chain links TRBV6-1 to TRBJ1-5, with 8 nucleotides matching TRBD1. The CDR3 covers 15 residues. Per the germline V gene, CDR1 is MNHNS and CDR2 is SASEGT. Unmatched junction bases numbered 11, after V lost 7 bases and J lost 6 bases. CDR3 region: CASTTDRAPRQPQHF. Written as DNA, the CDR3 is TGTGCCAGCACCACGGACAGGGCCCCGCGTCAGCCCCAGCATTTT.

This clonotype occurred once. As DNA, the CDR3 is TGTGCCAGCAGCGGTTTTAACTATGGCTACACCTTC. It translates to CASSGFNYGYTF. The rearrangement uses TRBV9 and TRBJ1-2, with unresolved D. The CDR3 runs 12 residues. Germline V CDR1 and CDR2: SGDLS, YYNGEE. The germline V and J ends were trimmed by 3 bases and 1 base, with 4 bases remaining between them.

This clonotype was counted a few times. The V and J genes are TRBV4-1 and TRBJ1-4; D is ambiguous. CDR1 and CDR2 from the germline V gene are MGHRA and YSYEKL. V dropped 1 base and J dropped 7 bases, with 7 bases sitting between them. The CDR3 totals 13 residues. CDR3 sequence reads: CASSQVALEKLFF. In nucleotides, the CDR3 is TGCGCCAGCAGCCAAGTAGCCCTTGAAAAACTGTTTTTT.